This entry lists 17 T cell receptor beta chains sequenced from one sample in a study of shared clonotypes between healthy human individuals. Sequenced by immunoSEQ multiplex PCR; TCRdb stores in-frame clones only, minus some. The sample includes millions of clones, about 95% of them seen just once. Positively selected for CCR7, the CD45RO-negative cells used as naive CD8 cells excluded terminally differentiated effector memory CD45RA+ cells. Source material: naive CD8+ T cells sorted from blood. These receptors all stem from a man aged 18 to 29 in good health.

The chain has TRBV4-1 and TRBJ1-1; D call uncertain. Germline CDR1 and CDR2: MGHRA and YSYEKL. Between the trimmed V and J ends, which lost 1 base and 6 bases, there was a span of 9 bases. This CDR3 region has 13 residues. This CDR3 is CASSQVGAAEAFF. DNA for the CDR3: TGCGCCAGCAGCCAAGTGGGCGCCGCTGAAGCTTTCTTT.

The rearrangement joins TRBV6-1 to TRBJ1-2; 11 bases line up with TRBD1. Germline values: CDR1 MNHNS, CDR2 SASEGT. With V trimmed by 5 bases and J by 8 bases, 7 bases remained unmatched. This CDR3 comprises 14 residues. The CDR3, as DNA: TGTGCCAGCAGTCGGACAGGGGGCATAATAGGCTACACCTTC. Translating gives CASSRTGGIIGYTF.

With respect to this clone: Mismatch with germline at one junction end may stem from a read error. This chain connects TRBV29-1 to TRBJ2-1; unclear D gene. Per the germline V gene, CDR1 is SQVTM and CDR2 is ANQGSEA. The CDR3 contains 13 residues. The CDR3 region has the DNA TGCGGCGTTGAAAGGGCTAGTTGGAATGAGCAGTTCTTC. Its protein product is CGVERASWNEQFF.

This clone was observed once. The chain joins TRBV9 to TRBJ1-2; 8 bases fit TRBD1. This CDR3 spans 16 amino acids. Germline CDR1 reads SGDLS; CDR2 reads YYNGEE. The J segment lost 4 bases and the V segment lost 3 bases, leaving 11 bases of the junction unmatched. The CDR3 DNA reads TGTGCCAGCAGCGAGGTGACAGGGGACGGATTCTATGGCTACACCTTC. Amino acid sequence: CASSEVTGDGFYGYTF.

The gene calls are TRBV12-5 and TRBJ1-4; 12 bases agree with TRBD1. The CDR3 extends over 17 amino acids. After removal of 2 bases from V and 5 bases from J, the junction contained 6 bases not matched to a gene. Germline V CDR1 and CDR2: LGHNT, FRNRAP. The CDR3 bases are TGTGCTAGTGGTTTGCAGGGACAGGGGGCGATGAATGAAAAACTGTTTTTT. It yields the protein CASGLQGQGAMNEKLFF.

V gene TRBV7-9 combines with J gene TRBJ1-4; D remains ambiguous. Trimming removed 5 bases at V and 11 bases at J, with 12 bases between. The CDR3 extends over 12 amino acids. Per germline, CDR1 SEHNR and CDR2 FQNEAQ (reference sequence). The CDR3 here is CASSAGLGKLFF. The DNA for the CDR3 is TGTGCCAGCAGCGCTGGACTTGGCAAACTGTTTTTT.

V usage is TRBV10-3 and J usage is TRBJ2-7; the D gene is possibly TRBD2 (6 bases). The CDR3 runs 15 residues. The V end lost 5 bases, the J end lost 4 bases, and 18 bases lay between the germline ends. Germline CDR1 is ENHRY and CDR2 is SYGVKD. The CDR3 is CAISNRESIWYEQYF. The CDR3 DNA reads TGTGCCATCAGTAACCGGGAGTCAATTTGGTACGAGCAGTACTTC.

The gene calls are TRBV25-1 and TRBJ2-5; possible D gene TRBD2, 6 bases. V was clipped by 1 base and J by 4 bases, with 13 bases between them. CDR1 and CDR2 from the germline V gene are MGHDK and SYGVNS. The CDR3 covers 15 residues. The CDR3 protein is CASSEWEEGGETQYF. In DNA, the CDR3 is TGTGCCAGCAGTGAATGGGAGGAAGGAGGAGAGACCCAGTACTTC.

V gene TRBV2 combines with J gene TRBJ2-7; tentatively, D is TRBD2 (6 bases). The germline CDR1 and CDR2 sequences are SNHLY and FYNNEI. Trimming cost V 2 bases and J 2 bases, with 13 bases left between them. The CDR3 loop spans 15 amino acids. The CDR3, as DNA: TGTGCCAGCAGTGAACTCGGACGGGGGACCTACGAGCAGTACTTC. It encodes CASSELGRGTYEQYF.

The chain links TRBV19 to TRBJ1-1; D is uncertain. This CDR3 is built from 13 residues. Looked up from germline, CDR1 is LNHDA and CDR2 is SQIVND (reference sequence). V dropped 5 bases and J dropped 5 bases, with 12 bases sitting between them. CDR3 protein: CASSLGRETEAFF. CDR3 in DNA: TGTGCCAGTAGTCTCGGGCGGGAAACTGAAGCTTTCTTT.

The CDR3 region has the DNA TGTGCCAGCAGCGTAGAAGTAGAGACTACCCCCTACGAGCAGTACTTC. Amino acid sequence: CASSVEVETTPYEQYF. The chain links TRBV9 to TRBJ2-7; TRBD2 might be the D (5 bases). Deletions cut 0 bases from V and 2 bases from J, with 15 bases between. Germline loops: CDR1 SGDLS, CDR2 YYNGEE. The CDR3 sequence is 16 residues long.

J is TRBJ2-3 and V is TRBV30, with 7 bases identical to TRBD1. Germline CDR1 and CDR2: GTSNPN and SVGIG (reference sequence). This CDR3 spans 15 amino acids. Germline trimming cut 4 bases from V and 2 bases from J; bases unmatched to any gene: 9. This CDR3 reads CAWNDQGVFTDTQYF. In DNA, the CDR3 is TGTGCCTGGAACGACCAGGGGGTTTTCACAGATACGCAGTATTTT.

In regard to this clone: This same CDR3 is encoded by further DNA sequences in the sample. The chain couples TRBV11-3 to TRBJ2-7; 10 nucleotides align to TRBD1. Germline assignment: CDR1 SGHNT and CDR2 YENEEA. This CDR3 comprises 14 residues. V shed 3 bases, J shed 5 bases, and the junction held 4 bases outside the gene matches. In DNA form, the CDR3 reads TGTGCCAGCAGCTTGGGACAGGGGTTTGACGAGCAGTACTTC. The encoded protein is CASSLGQGFDEQYF.

The rearrangement uses TRBV30 and TRBJ2-4; D unclear. Germline CDR1 GTSNPN, CDR2 SVGIG (reference sequence). The ends were cut back, 1 base at V and 0 bases at J, with 13 bases in the middle. The CDR3 runs to 16 residues. CDR3 sequence: CAWSAQSSLAKNIQYF. The CDR3 region has the DNA TGTGCCTGGAGTGCTCAGTCGAGCCTAGCCAAAAACATTCAGTACTTC.

CDR3 nucleotide sequence: TGTGCCTGGAACCTAGCCGCCCTGGGGGAGCAGTTCTTC. Its translation is CAWNLAALGEQFF. This sequence joins TRBV30 and TRBJ2-1; perhaps TRBD2 as D (5 bases). The CDR3 extends over 13 amino acids. Looked up from germline, CDR1 is GTSNPN and CDR2 is SVGIG (reference sequence). Trimming shortened V by 4 bases and J by 10 bases, and 17 bases separated the two germline ends.

This chain's CDR3 is CASSLKRGDIANYGYTF. In nucleotides, the CDR3 is TGCGCCAGCAGCCTCAAAAGGGGGGATATAGCTAACTATGGCTACACCTTC. This chain connects TRBV4-1 to TRBJ1-2; D possibly corresponds to TRBD1 (6 bases). The length of the CDR3 is 17 residues. The V end was cut by 4 bases, the J end by 0 bases, with 18 bases between. In germline, CDR1 is MGHRA, CDR2 YSYEKL.

J is TRBJ2-3 and V is TRBV5-1; possibly TRBD1 for D (5 bases). The V gene's germline CDR1 is SGHRS and CDR2 YFSETQ. The CDR3 is made up of 17 amino acids. The V gene lost 4 bases and the J gene lost 2 bases, with 20 bases spanning the gap. The CDR3 loop reads CASSPEGQGRYTDTQYF. CDR3 DNA: TGCGCCAGCAGCCCGGAAGGGCAGGGAAGGTACACAGATACGCAGTATTTT. The full variable domain, in which reference TRBV5-1 and TRBJ2-3 provide the parts outside the CDR3, is KAGVTQTPRYLIKTRGQQVTLSCSPISGHRSVSWYQQTPGQGLQFLFEYFSETQRNKGNFPGRFSGRQFSNSRSEMNVSTLELGDSALYLCASSPEGQGRYTDTQYFGPGTRLTVL.